What follows describes a single TCR beta chain. Germline V gives CDR1 MGHRA, CDR2 YSYEKL. This CDR3 has 14 residues. Trimming left V 1 base short and J 4 bases short, with 9 bases between. Original handling: There were no quality scores in the junction-only immunoSEQ sequences, so filtering differed. Only in-frame clones appear in the TCRdb table, and some are missing; sequencing was by immunoSEQ multiplex PCR. D and trimming come from the DNA, and the V and J calls and clone size come from that table. The table includes nearly 2 million clones, just under 95% detected once. The source of the sample is a study of shared clonotypes between healthy human individuals. Naive CD8 populations comprised CD45RO-negative cells positively selected for CCR7, excluding terminally differentiated effector memory CD45RA+ cells. The donor cohort consisted entirely of Caucasian adults residing in Nashville, Tennessee.

The TCR sequence derives from a man aged 18 to 35 in good health. The sequenced material came from naive CD8+ T cells sorted from blood. The chain recombines TRBV4-1 with TRBJ2-3; no clear D gene. CDR3 sequence (DNA): TGCGCCAGCAGCCAAGCCGTAAGGCCAGATACGCAGTATTTT. Translated, it gives CASSQAVRPDTQYF.